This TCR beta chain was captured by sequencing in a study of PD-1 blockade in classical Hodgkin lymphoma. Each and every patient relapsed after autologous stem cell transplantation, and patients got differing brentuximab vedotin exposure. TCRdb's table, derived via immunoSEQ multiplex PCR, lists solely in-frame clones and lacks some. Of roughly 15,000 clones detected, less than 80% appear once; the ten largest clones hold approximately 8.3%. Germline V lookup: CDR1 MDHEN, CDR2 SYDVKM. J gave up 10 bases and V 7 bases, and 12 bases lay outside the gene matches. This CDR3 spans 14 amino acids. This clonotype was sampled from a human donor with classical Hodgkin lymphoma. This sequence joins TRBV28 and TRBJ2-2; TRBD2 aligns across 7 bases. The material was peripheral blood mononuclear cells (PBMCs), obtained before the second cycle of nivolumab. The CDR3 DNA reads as TGTGCCAGCACCACATCCGGGGGGAGTATGGAGCTGTTTTTT. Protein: CASTTSGGSMELFF.